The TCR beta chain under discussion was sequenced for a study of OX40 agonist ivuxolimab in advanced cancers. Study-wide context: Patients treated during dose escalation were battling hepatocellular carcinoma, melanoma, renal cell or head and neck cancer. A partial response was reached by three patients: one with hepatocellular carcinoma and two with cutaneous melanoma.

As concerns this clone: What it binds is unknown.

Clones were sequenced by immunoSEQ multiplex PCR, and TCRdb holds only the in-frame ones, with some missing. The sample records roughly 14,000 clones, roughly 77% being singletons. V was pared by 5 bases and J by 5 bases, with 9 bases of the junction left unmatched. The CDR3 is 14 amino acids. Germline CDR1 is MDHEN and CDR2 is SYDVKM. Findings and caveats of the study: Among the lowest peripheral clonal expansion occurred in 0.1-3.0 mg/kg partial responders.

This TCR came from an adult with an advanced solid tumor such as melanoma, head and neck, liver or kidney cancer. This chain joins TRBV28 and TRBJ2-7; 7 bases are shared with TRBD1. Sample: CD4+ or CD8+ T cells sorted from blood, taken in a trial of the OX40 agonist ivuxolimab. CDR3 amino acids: CASSPRQGFHEQYF. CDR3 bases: TGTGCCAGCAGTCCCCGACAGGGTTTCCACGAGCAGTACTTC.